The 31 T cell receptor beta chains below come from one sample, sequenced in a study of T-cell reconstitution after alpha-beta-depleted transplantation in children. TCRbeta library construction was performed incorporating unique molecular identifiers. MiXCR was run by TCRdb on the PCR reads, yielding one entry per CDR3 protein. The table lists 350,000 to 400,000 distinct CDR3 sequences, around 21% of them singletons. Sequencing used PBMCs from the stem cell graft donor, obtained from the stem cell graft. These receptors came from a human donor who donated a stem cell graft to a child with acute myeloid leukemia.

This clonotype was detected only a few times. V usage is TRBV6-2 or TRBV6-3 and J usage is TRBJ2-1; TRBD2 is a possible D gene (6 bases). V lost 7 bases to trimming and J lost 10 bases, with 14 bases between them. Germline V CDR1 and CDR2: MNHEY, SVGEGT. CDR3 size: 12 residues. The DNA of the CDR3 is TGTGCCAGCACCGACAGAGGGAGGGAGCAGTTCTTC. It yields the protein CASTDRGREQFF.

A few counts support this clonotype. The chain recombines TRBV6-5 with TRBJ2-7; 13 bases are a match to TRBD2. Looked up from germline, CDR1 is MNHEY and CDR2 is SVGAGI. After removal of 8 bases from V and 4 bases from J, the junction contained 8 bases not matched to a gene. The CDR3 is 15 residues long. CDR3 protein: CASSRTSGSMYEQYF. CDR3 nucleotides: TGTGCCAGCTCCCGGACTAGCGGGAGTATGTACGAGCAGTACTTC.

The rearrangement links TRBV20-1 to TRBJ2-7; D assignment may be TRBD1 or TRBD2 (5 bases each). Germline CDR1 is DFQATT and CDR2 is SNEGSKA (reference sequence). The length of the CDR3 is 13 residues. The V end was cut by 1 base, the J end by 6 bases, with 13 bases between. The CDR3 spells CSARGTSQGEQYF. The CDR3 DNA reads TGCAGTGCTAGAGGAACTAGTCAGGGCGAGCAGTACTTC.

Ten or more counts support this clonotype. This CDR3 is CSVGDRDTYEQYF. In nucleotides, the CDR3 is TGCAGCGTTGGGGACAGAGACACCTACGAGCAGTACTTC. The V call is TRBV29-1, the J call TRBJ2-7; TRBD1 aligns across 7 bases. The CDR3 extends over 13 amino acids. The trim removed 4 bases at V and 2 bases at J, leaving 5 bases unmatched. The germline gives CDR1 SQVTM, CDR2 ANQGSEA.

The V call is TRBV28, the J call TRBJ1-1; D is unresolved. Per the germline V gene, CDR1 is MDHEN and CDR2 is SYDVKM. Trimming took off 2 bases at V and 8 bases at J, with 9 bases between the two ends. This CDR3 has 12 residues. The CDR3 nucleotides read TGTGCCAGCAGTTTAGCATCATGGGAAGCTTTCTTT. Its protein is CASSLASWEAFF.

V gene TRBV4-3 combines with J gene TRBJ2-3; 8 positions agree with TRBD2. The V segment lost 1 base and the J segment 0 bases; nucleotides outside the gene matches: 3. CDR1 and CDR2 (germline): LGHNA, YSLEER. The length of the CDR3 is 16 residues. In nucleotides, the CDR3 is TGCGCCAGCAGCCAAGCGGCTAGCGGGAGCACAGATACGCAGTATTTT. This translates into CASSQAASGSTDTQYF.

This clonotype came up a few times. The CDR3 nucleotides read TGTGCCAGCAGCGGAACAGGCGCCCTGGGCTACGAGCAGTACTTC. It is translated as CASSGTGALGYEQYF. J is TRBJ2-7 and V is TRBV9; D is possibly TRBD1 (5 bases). CDR3 length equals 15 residues. The V end was cut by 3 bases, the J end by 3 bases, with 16 bases between. Germline V gene data show CDR1 as SGDLS and CDR2 as YYNGEE.

This clonotype was detected only a few times. The rearrangement links TRBV12-3 or TRBV12-4 to TRBJ1-1; D unclear. This CDR3 is built from 15 residues. V was shortened by 7 bases and J by 1 base, with 16 bases between the two germline ends. This CDR3 is CASIFWGGGNTEAFF. Written as DNA, the CDR3 is TGTGCCAGCATTTTTTGGGGAGGAGGGAACACTGAAGCTTTCTTT.

As concerns this clonotype: The junction shows a germline mismatch at one end, possibly a read error. The chain links TRBV5-1 to TRBJ2-7; D gene uncertain. The CDR3 spans 12 residues. Per germline, CDR1 SGHRS and CDR2 YFSETQ. The CDR3 protein is CASSLDGLWTNF. CDR3 nucleotides: TGCGCCAGCAGCTTGGACGGCCTCTGGACCAACTTC.

This clonotype was seen a few times. This chain connects TRBV12-3 or TRBV12-4 to TRBJ2-3, with 9 bases lining up with TRBD2. The CDR3 has 15 amino acids. V shed 6 bases, J shed 1 base, and the junction held 5 bases outside the gene matches. The CDR3 nucleotides are TGTGCCAGCAGAAAGACTAGCGGAGGCACAGATACGCAGTATTTT. The encoded protein is CASRKTSGGTDTQYF.

The table lists this clonotype with a few counts. The V call is TRBV29-1, the J call TRBJ2-5; perhaps TRBD1 as D (5 bases). This CDR3 region has 16 residues. Germline assignment: CDR1 SQVTM and CDR2 ANQGSEA. V shed 7 bases and J shed 2 bases, with 23 bases lying between them. The DNA of the CDR3 is TGCAGCGCCGAAACCTGGCCCAGACAGACGCAAGAGACCCAGTACTTC. Its translation is CSAETWPRQTQETQYF.

The chain uses TRBV24-1 and TRBJ2-5; 7 bases match TRBD2. CDR1 is KGHDR, CDR2 SFDVKD, per germline. V lost 4 bases to trimming and J lost 0 bases; unmatched junction nucleotides: 10. CDR3 length: 17 residues. The CDR3 loop is CATSDPGLAAYQETQYF. CDR3 coding DNA: TGTGCCACCAGTGACCCTGGTCTAGCGGCTTACCAAGAGACCCAGTACTTC.

The chain joins TRBV6-1 to TRBJ1-1; D call uncertain. The CDR3 has 13 residues. CDR1 and CDR2 (germline): MNHNS, SASEGT. Trimming removed 3 bases from V and 7 bases from J, with 12 bases in between. The CDR3 nucleotides read TGTGCCAGCAGTGAGCCGGACCGAATTGAAGCTTTCTTT. As protein: CASSEPDRIEAFF.

The table lists this clonotype with a few counts. The genes are TRBV4-3 and TRBJ2-2; D is uncertain. Germline-derived CDR1 and CDR2 are LGHNA and YSLEER. V gave up 2 bases and J gave up 0 bases, with 10 bases separating them. This CDR3 has 16 residues. CDR3 sequence (DNA): TGCGCCAGCAGCCAAATAATCGGAGCGAACACCGGGGAGCTGTTTTTT. Its translation: CASSQIIGANTGELFF.

In its sample, this clonotype was seen a few times. This CDR3 is CASSPGTGEQTSYNEQFF. The CDR3 DNA reads as TGCGCCAGCAGCCCCGGGACAGGGGAACAGACCTCCTACAATGAGCAGTTCTTC. The rearrangement uses TRBV4-3 and TRBJ2-1; TRBD1 aligns across 10 bases. Germline values: CDR1 LGHNA, CDR2 YSLEER. J was trimmed by 0 bases and V by 4 bases; bases with no gene match: 9. The CDR3 has 18 residues.

J is TRBJ2-1 and V is TRBV20-1; perhaps TRBD2 as D (5 bases). The V end lost 5 bases, the J end lost 1 base, and 15 bases lay between the germline ends. Germline V gene data show CDR1 as DFQATT and CDR2 as SNEGSKA (reference sequence). This CDR3 has 15 residues. This chain's CDR3 is CSAARGRGSYNEQFF. CDR3 DNA: TGCAGTGCTGCCCGGGGTCGCGGATCCTACAATGAGCAGTTCTTC.

This chain uses TRBV5-1 with TRBJ2-1; D gene ambiguous. Between the trimmed V and J ends, which lost 4 bases and 9 bases, there was a span of 23 bases. The germline CDR1 and CDR2 sequences are SGHRS and YFSETQ. The CDR3 runs to 16 residues. This CDR3 is CASSLATYSQEFEQFF. The CDR3 nucleotides are TGCGCCAGCAGCCTGGCGACCTATTCCCAGGAATTTGAGCAGTTCTTC.

The chain recombines TRBV4-1 with TRBJ2-6; 7 bases line up with TRBD1. From germline, CDR1 is MGHRA and CDR2 YSYEKL. Germline trimming cut 6 bases from V and 0 bases from J; bases unmatched to any gene: 8. The CDR3 runs 17 residues. In DNA, the CDR3 is TGCGCCAGCAGAACCTTGACAGGGAGCTCTGGGGCCAACGTCCTGACTTTC. Protein product: CASRTLTGSSGANVLTF.

The chain uses TRBV20-1 and TRBJ2-7; D is perhaps TRBD1 or TRBD2 (6 bases each). The germline CDR1 and CDR2 sequences are DFQATT and SNEGSKA (reference sequence). This CDR3 has 15 residues. Trimming stripped 0 bases from V and 3 bases from J, with 15 bases between. The CDR3 DNA sequence: TGCAGTGCTAGAGATTTAGGAGGGGGAGACTACGAGCAGTACTTC. As protein: CSARDLGGGDYEQYF.

The chain couples TRBV21-1 to TRBJ2-1; TRBD1, the table's D call, was not compared with the DNA. TRBV21-1 constitutes a pseudogene. CDR3 length: 18 residues. CDR3 DNA: TGTGCCAGCAGCAAAGATGGGGGCCCCCAAAGCTCCTACAATGAGCAGTTCTTC. This encodes CASSKDGGPQSSYNEQFF.

Turning to this clonotype: One base away lies a much larger clone, so this may be a sequencing read error. The chain recombines TRBV20-1 with TRBJ2-7; the match to TRBD1 covers 7 bases. CDR1 and CDR2 from the germline V gene are DFQATT and SNEGSKA (reference sequence). This CDR3 spans 14 amino acids. The CDR3 loop is CILPKTGLPYEQYF. DNA of the CDR3: TGCATCCTCCCCAAGACAGGGCTACCCTACGAGCAGTACTTC.

This clonotype was recorded a few times. The gene calls are TRBV4-2 and TRBJ2-1, with D perhaps TRBD2 (6 bases). The CDR3 runs 13 residues. V was pared by 0 bases and J by 15 bases, with 15 bases between. The V gene's germline CDR1 is LGHNA and CDR2 YNFKEQ. This CDR3 is CASSQDLVGLPFF. The CDR3 DNA reads TGTGCCAGCAGCCAAGATCTTGTTGGACTACCGTTCTTC.

This clonotype has only a few counts. The chain is built from TRBV28 and TRBJ2-7, with 12 bases lining up with TRBD2. The CDR3 loop spans 14 amino acids. V dropped 9 bases and J dropped 2; count of bases not matched to a gene: 5. CDR1 is MDHEN, CDR2 SYDVKM, per germline. The CDR3 reads CASRLAGGPYEQYF. The CDR3 coding sequence is TGTGCCAGTAGGCTAGCGGGAGGGCCCTACGAGCAGTACTTC. Based on the CDR3 plus reference TRBV28 and TRBJ2-7, the full variable domain is DVKVTQSSRYLVKRTGEKVFLECVQDMDHENMFWYRQDPGLGLRLIYFSYDVKMKEKGDIPEGYSVSREKKERFSLILESASTNQTSMYLCASRLAGGPYEQYFGPGTRLTVT.

The table lists this clonotype with a few counts. This chain links TRBV4-1 with TRBJ2-7, with D possibly matching TRBD2 (5 bases). CDR3 length: 15 residues. The ends were cut back, 0 bases at V and 3 bases at J, with 12 bases in the middle. The germline gives CDR1 MGHRA, CDR2 YSYEKL. The CDR3 sequence: CASSQEVGELYEQYF. The DNA for the CDR3 is TGCGCCAGCAGCCAAGAGGTCGGGGAACTCTACGAGCAGTACTTC.

This clonotype occurred a few times. Here the CDR3 DNA reads TGTGCCAGCAGCTTCGGGACTAGCGGGAGGGAGTACGAGCAGTACTTC. This encodes CASSFGTSGREYEQYF. The gene calls are TRBV7-9 and TRBJ2-7; 16 bases fit TRBD2. Germline V lookup: CDR1 SEHNR, CDR2 FQNEAQ (reference sequence). This CDR3 contains 16 residues. Trimming took 3 bases from V and 4 from J; bases not matched to a gene: 3. The variable domain in full, completed from reference TRBV7-9 and TRBJ2-7, reads DTGVSQNPRHKITKRGQNVTFRCDPISEHNRLYWYRQTLGQGPEFLTYFQNEAQLEKSRLLSDRFSAERPKGSFSTLEIQRTEQGDSAMYLCASSFGTSGREYEQYFGPGTRLTVT.

J is TRBJ2-2 and V is TRBV6-1, with TRBD2 identical over 11 bases. Germline assignment: CDR1 MNHNS and CDR2 SASEGT. V shed 8 bases and J 3 bases; nucleotides not matched to a gene: 2. The CDR3 spans 14 residues. The CDR3 reads CASGTSGDTGELFF. The CDR3 bases are TGTGCCAGCGGGACTAGCGGTGACACCGGGGAGCTGTTTTTT.

Many counts were recorded for this clonotype. The genes are TRBV4-2 and TRBJ2-7; D possibly corresponds to TRBD1 (6 bases). V was trimmed by 4 bases and J by 1 base, leaving 20 bases between them. The germline V gene has CDR1 LGHNA and CDR2 YNFKEQ. The CDR3 covers 17 residues. This chain's CDR3 is CASSPNPAGVGSYEQYF. The CDR3 DNA reads TGTGCCAGCAGCCCAAACCCGGCAGGGGTAGGATCCTACGAGCAGTACTTC.

The chain links TRBV7-6 to TRBJ2-3; a possible D gene is TRBD2 (5 bases). V lost 4 bases to trimming and J lost 2 bases, with 7 bases between them. CDR1 is SGHVS and CDR2 is FNYEAQ in the germline V gene. The CDR3 runs 13 residues. The CDR3 loop is CASSSGDTDTQYF. Written as DNA, the CDR3 is TGTGCCAGCAGCTCCGGGGACACAGATACGCAGTATTTT.

The chain combines TRBV6-2 or TRBV6-3 with TRBJ1-2; the D is unclear. CDR1 and CDR2 from the germline V gene are MNHEY and SVGEGT. The CDR3 length is 12 residues. The germline V and J ends were trimmed by 7 bases and 0 bases, with 6 bases remaining between them. The CDR3 here is CASKETNYGYTF. The CDR3 coding sequence is TGTGCCAGCAAGGAGACTAACTATGGCTACACCTTC.

This chain connects TRBV20-1 to TRBJ2-5; D is unclear. Germline V gives CDR1 DFQATT, CDR2 SNEGSKA (reference sequence). Trimming left V 6 bases short and J 5 bases short, with 16 bases between. The CDR3 sequence is 13 residues long. The chain's CDR3 is CSARGSMRETQYF. Here the CDR3 DNA reads TGCAGTGCCCGTGGTAGTATGCGGGAGACCCAGTACTTC.

The V call is TRBV29-1, the J call TRBJ2-5, with 12 bases identical to TRBD1. This CDR3 comprises 14 residues. After removal of 8 bases from V and 5 bases from J, the junction contained 9 bases not matched to a gene. The germline CDR1 and CDR2 sequences are SQVTM and ANQGSEA. CDR3 residues: CSSSGQGAQETQYF. DNA of the CDR3: TGCAGCTCCTCGGGACAGGGGGCGCAGGAGACCCAGTACTTC.